Sequencing of this T cell receptor beta chain was carried out in a study of CD8+CD57+ T cells in acquired aplastic anemia. The wider study: Healthy donors yielded some 9.9 million CD4+ cell reads on average.

TCR beta VDJ combinations and CDR3 sequences were profiled from genomic DNA. TCRdb recomputed calls from the reads with MiXCR, one row per CDR3 protein. The sample has about 190,000 distinct CDR3 sequences; 54% are singletons. The CDR3 length is 16 residues. The germline V and J ends were trimmed by 4 bases and 3 bases, with 20 bases remaining between them. Germline V gene lookup returns CDR1 SGDLS and CDR2 YYNGEE. The TCR sequence derives from a human donor in good health, serving as a control. Sequenced input: sorted CD4+, CD8+, or CD8+CD57+ T cells (not recorded which) from PBMCs. The chain joins TRBV9 to TRBJ2-7; D is tentatively TRBD1 or TRBD2 (6 bases each). The CDR3 reads CASSTLGGQGLYEQYV. The CDR3 bases are TGTGCCAGCAGCACCCTTGGGGGGCAGGGTCTCTACGAGCAGTACGTC.